This T cell receptor beta chain stems from a study of T cells in narcolepsy. Profiled with immunoSEQ multiplex PCR; TCRdb holds only in-frame clones, not every one. The sample includes about 40,000 clones, 88% of them seen just once. The V end was cut by 4 bases, the J end by 1 base, with 12 bases between. The CDR3 is 14 amino acids. The germline CDR1 and CDR2 sequences are SGHKS and YYEKEE (reference sequence). The specimen was CD45RA- memory CD4+ T cells from PBMCs. The J gene is TRBJ2-7, the V gene TRBV5-5; no clear D. This clonotype was obtained from a human donor with narcolepsy. CDR3 sequence: CASSMGMGSYEQYF. The CDR3 DNA is TGTGCCAGCAGCATGGGAATGGGATCCTACGAGCAGTACTTC. Complete variable domain (other parts from reference TRBV5-5 and TRBJ2-7): DAGVTQSPTHLIKTRGQQVTLRCSPISGHKSVSWYQQVLGQGPQFIFQYYEKEERGRGNFPDRFSARQFPNYSSELNVNALLLGDSALYLCASSMGMGSYEQYFGPGTRLTVT.